These T cell receptor beta chains were read from a single sample in a study of CD8 T cells in Susac syndrome. MiXCR, applied by TCRdb to the immunoSEQ multiplex PCR reads, yields one record per CDR3 protein. The sample contains about 280,000 distinct CDR3 sequences, roughly 84% of which appear only once. The sequenced sample was CD8+ T cells from PBMCs. The receptors derive from a human donor with multiple sclerosis. CDR3s include the opening cysteine and the closing phenylalanine or tryptophan. Fields, in order: D gene, V gene, J gene, clone size, CDR3 DNA, CDR3 protein. D genes are given only for firm matches. The size of a clone is reported for some rows only, either as once, few or many, or as a class for expanded clones.

D: -
V: TRBV5-6
J: TRBJ2-1
size: -
DNA: TGTGCCAGCAGCTTGGTACTAGTTAACAATGAGCAGTTCTTC
CDR3: CASSLVLVNNEQFF

D: -
V: TRBV9
J: TRBJ2-2
size: -
DNA: TGTGCCAGCAGCCACCCCGTCCACAGGGTAAACACCGGGGAGCTGTTTTTT
CDR3: CASSHPVHRVNTGELFF

D: -
V: TRBV9
J: TRBJ1-2
size: -
DNA: TGTGCCAGCAGCGGCGGGGATGCTAACTATGGCTACACCTTC
CDR3: CASSGGDANYGYTF

D: -
V: TRBV27
J: TRBJ2-3
size: -
DNA: TGTGCCAGCACCGAGGGGTTCACAGATACGCAGTATTTT
CDR3: CASTEGFTDTQYF

D: -
V: TRBV7-3
J: TRBJ1-1
size: -
DNA: TGTGCCAGCAGCTTGAGGAAAAACACTGAAGCTTTCTTT
CDR3: CASSLRKNTEAFF

D: -
V: TRBV28
J: TRBJ2-3
size: few
DNA: TGTGCCAGCAGTTTGAGGGGCAGCACAGATACGCAGTATTTT
CDR3: CASSLRGSTDTQYF

D: -
V: TRBV7-8
J: TRBJ2-1
size: -
DNA: TGTGCCAGCAGCTACCGGGAGCAACCCTACAATGAGCAGTTCTTC
CDR3: CASSYREQPYNEQFF

D: TRBD2
V: TRBV10-3
J: TRBJ2-7
size: -
DNA: TGTGCCATCAGCGATGGACTAGCGGGAGGGTACGAGCAGTACTTC
CDR3: CAISDGLAGGYEQYF

D: -
V: TRBV7-9
J: TRBJ1-1
size: -
DNA: TGTGCCAGCAGCTCTAGAAGGCCTGAAGCTTTCTTT
CDR3: CASSSRRPEAFF

D: -
V: TRBV3-1
J: TRBJ2-4
size: -
DNA: TGTGCCAGCAGGGGATCCTTAGCCAAAAACATTCAGTACTTC
CDR3: CASRGSLAKNIQYF

D: -
V: TRBV11-2
J: TRBJ2-3
size: -
DNA: TGTGCCAGCAGCTTAGATCAGCAGCTGACAGATACGCAGTATTTT
CDR3: CASSLDQQLTDTQYF

D: TRBD1
V: TRBV28
J: TRBJ1-4
size: -
DNA: TGTGCCAGCAGCAAGGACAGGAGAACGGAAAAACTGTTTTTT
CDR3: CASSKDRRTEKLFF

D: TRBD1
V: TRBV7-9
J: TRBJ2-7
size: -
DNA: TGTGCCAGCAGCCCAGGGGACAGCTCCTACGAGCAGTACTTC
CDR3: CASSPGDSSYEQYF

D: -
V: TRBV27
J: TRBJ2-3
size: -
DNA: TGTGCCAGCAGCCGACGGACAGATACGCAGTATTTT
CDR3: CASSRRTDTQYF

D: -
V: TRBV5-4
J: TRBJ1-5
size: -
DNA: TGTGCCAGCAGCTTGACCGCCTTTGGCAATCAGCCCCAGCATTTT
CDR3: CASSLTAFGNQPQHF

D: TRBD2
V: TRBV7-6
J: TRBJ2-2
size: -
DNA: TGTGCCAGCAACCAGAGGGAGGGCCCCGGGGAGCTGTTTTTT
CDR3: CASNQREGPGELFF

D: -
V: TRBV19
J: TRBJ1-5
size: -
DNA: TGTGCCAGTAGTCCGTTGGGGGATAGCAATCAGCCCCAGCATTTT
CDR3: CASSPLGDSNQPQHF

D: -
V: TRBV27
J: TRBJ2-3
size: -
DNA: TGTGCCAGCAGGCACCAAGTGGGGACTCCAGATACGCAGTATTTT
CDR3: CASRHQVGTPDTQYF

D: -
V: TRBV5-4
J: TRBJ2-7
size: -
DNA: TGTGCCAGCAGCTTGAAGCCCGCGGGAAACGAGCAGTACTTC
CDR3: CASSLKPAGNEQYF

D: TRBD1
V: TRBV6-1
J: TRBJ1-5
size: -
DNA: TGTGCCAGCAGGTCGGGACAGGGAACCTATAGCAATCAGCCCCAGCATTTT
CDR3: CASRSGQGTYSNQPQHF

D: -
V: TRBV7-3
J: TRBJ2-1
size: -
DNA: TGTGCCAGCAGCTCAGTTGGGCGTAATGAGCAGTTCTTC
CDR3: CASSSVGRNEQFF

D: TRBD2
V: TRBV12-5
J: TRBJ2-5
size: -
DNA: TGTGCTAGTGGTTCCCGACCGGGACTAGCGGGAGTAAGTGATCGGACCCAGTACTTC
CDR3: CASGSRPGLAGVSDRTQYF

D: -
V: TRBV4-1
J: TRBJ1-1
size: -
DNA: TGCGCCAGCAGCCAAATAGGGGGAGGCACTGAAGCTTTCTTT
CDR3: CASSQIGGGTEAFF

D: -
V: TRBV27
J: TRBJ1-5
size: few
DNA: TGTGCCAGCAGTTTAGTTGGGGAAAATCAGCCCCAGCATTTT
CDR3: CASSLVGENQPQHF

D: TRBD1
V: TRBV7-9
J: TRBJ1-1
size: -
DNA: TGTGCCAGCAGCCCGACGCGACAGGGGAACACTGAAGCTTTCTTT
CDR3: CASSPTRQGNTEAFF

D: -
V: TRBV20-1
J: TRBJ2-7
size: -
DNA: TGCAGTGCTGTTACAGGGTTCGGGGAGCAGTACTTC
CDR3: CSAVTGFGEQYF

D: -
V: TRBV27
J: TRBJ2-3
size: -
DNA: TGTGCCAGCAGTGGGGGCACAGATACGCAGTATTTT
CDR3: CASSGGTDTQYF

D: TRBD2
V: TRBV14
J: TRBJ2-1
size: once
DNA: TGTGCCAGCACCAAGACTAGCGGGAGCAATGAGCAGTTCTTC
CDR3: CASTKTSGSNEQFF

D: -
V: TRBV15
J: TRBJ2-7
size: -
DNA: TGTGCCACCAGCACCCCGGAGTACTACGAGCAGTACTTC
CDR3: CATSTPEYYEQYF

D: -
V: TRBV27
J: TRBJ2-2
size: -
DNA: TGTGCCAGCAGCCCCCAGGTGGGAACCCCCCACACCGGGGAGCTGTTTTTT
CDR3: CASSPQVGTPHTGELFF

D: -
V: TRBV12-5
J: TRBJ2-7
size: -
DNA: TGTGCTAGTGGTTTGGCGGCCCATTACGAGCAGTACTTC
CDR3: CASGLAAHYEQYF

D: -
V: TRBV5-6
J: TRBJ2-1
size: -
DNA: TGTGCCAGCAGTTCTGACTACAATGAGCAGTTCTTC
CDR3: CASSSDYNEQFF

D: TRBD2
V: TRBV28
J: TRBJ2-3
size: -
DNA: TGTGCCAGCAGTTTATTCATCGGGACTAGTTTCCTGCCTAGCACAGATACGCAGTATTTT
CDR3: CASSLFIGTSFLPSTDTQYF

D: TRBD2
V: TRBV20-1
J: TRBJ2-7
size: few
DNA: TGCAGTGCTAGAGATAGGGGGCGGGGGACTAGCGCGCCCTCGGCCCGGGGGAGAGAGCAGTACTTC
CDR3: CSARDRGRGTSAPSARGREQYF

D: -
V: TRBV5-1
J: TRBJ2-7
size: -
DNA: TGCGCCAGCAGCTTTGACGGATTAGCCTACGAGCAGTACTTC
CDR3: CASSFDGLAYEQYF

D: -
V: TRBV11-3
J: TRBJ2-5
size: -
DNA: TGTGCCAGCAGCCCCGGCCGGTACCAAGAGACCCAGTACTTC
CDR3: CASSPGRYQETQYF

D: -
V: TRBV6-6
J: TRBJ2-1
size: -
DNA: TGTGCCAGCAGTGGGACCACCTACAATGAGCAGTTCTTC
CDR3: CASSGTTYNEQFF

D: -
V: TRBV2
J: TRBJ2-5
size: -
DNA: TGTGCCAGCCTTCGGGGGAGTGGTAGCCAAGAGACCCAGTACTTC
CDR3: CASLRGSGSQETQYF

D: -
V: TRBV6-4
J: TRBJ1-1
size: -
DNA: TGTGCCAGCAGTGACTCGGGTGAGGAGAACACTGAAGCTTTCTTT
CDR3: CASSDSGEENTEAFF

D: -
V: TRBV30
J: TRBJ1-1
size: -
DNA: TGTGCCTGGAGTCCAATTCAGGGGCTGAACACTGAAGCTTTCTTT
CDR3: CAWSPIQGLNTEAFF

D: -
V: TRBV7-2
J: TRBJ2-3
size: -
DNA: TGTGCCAGCAGCCCTCAAACCAGGCCCACAGATACGCAGTATTTT
CDR3: CASSPQTRPTDTQYF

D: -
V: TRBV27
J: TRBJ1-4
size: few
DNA: TGTGCCAGCAGTCAAGGTGGCTATTTTGTTCATGAAAAACTGTTTTTT
CDR3: CASSQGGYFVHEKLFF

D: -
V: TRBV27
J: TRBJ2-6
size: -
DNA: TGTGCCAGCAGCGTCAATGGGGGACCTGGTGGGGCCAACGTCCTGACTTTC
CDR3: CASSVNGGPGGANVLTF

D: -
V: TRBV5-6
J: TRBJ1-2
size: -
DNA: TGTGCCAGCATTCTATCGTGGGCTAACTATGGCTACACCTTC
CDR3: CASILSWANYGYTF

D: -
V: TRBV7-9
J: TRBJ2-7
size: -
DNA: TGTGCCAGCAGCTTAACACTAGGAACCTACGAGCAGTACTTC
CDR3: CASSLTLGTYEQYF

D: -
V: TRBV28
J: TRBJ1-2
size: -
DNA: TGTGCCAGCAGTAATAAGGGCAGTTACTATGGCTACACCTTC
CDR3: CASSNKGSYYGYTF

D: -
V: TRBV5-1
J: TRBJ1-1
size: -
DNA: TGCGCCAGCAGCGCCGGCCGGGGCATGAACACTGAAGCTTTCTTT
CDR3: CASSAGRGMNTEAFF

D: -
V: TRBV20-1
J: TRBJ2-3
size: -
DNA: TGCAGTGCCCTACCATCAGATACGCAGTATTTT
CDR3: CSALPSDTQYF